Sequencing of this T cell receptor beta chain was carried out in a study of blood T cell repertoires in COVID-19. Across the study: T cells, B-cell-depleted T cells, or PBMCs provided the cDNA or gDNA that served as material.

Germline CDR1 reads MNHEY; CDR2 reads SMNVEV (reference sequence). Trimming cost V 2 bases and J 2 bases, with 10 bases left between them. There are 14 residues in the CDR3. This clone was observed a single time. Clones were read by immunoSEQ multiplex PCR, and TCRdb kept only the in-frame ones, dropping some. The table includes 300,000 or so clones, around 86% detected once. The receptor's source is a woman in her 40s who had recovered from COVID-19. Sample: peripheral blood. The rearrangement uses TRBV27 and TRBJ2-7; unclear D gene. CDR3 coding DNA: TGTGCCAGCAGTTTAGGCCCGAATACCTACGAGCAGTACTTC. The encoded protein is CASSLGPNTYEQYF.